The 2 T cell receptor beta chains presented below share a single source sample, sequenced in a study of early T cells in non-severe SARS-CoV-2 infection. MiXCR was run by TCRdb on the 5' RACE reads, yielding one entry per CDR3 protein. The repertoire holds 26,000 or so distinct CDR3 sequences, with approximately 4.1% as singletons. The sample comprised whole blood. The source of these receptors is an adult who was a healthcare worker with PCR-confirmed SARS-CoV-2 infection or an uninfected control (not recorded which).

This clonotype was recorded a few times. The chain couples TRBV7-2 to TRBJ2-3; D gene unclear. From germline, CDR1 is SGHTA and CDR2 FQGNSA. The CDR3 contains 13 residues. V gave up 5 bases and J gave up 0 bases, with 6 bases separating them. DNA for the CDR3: TGTGCCAGCAGCGGATCAAGCACAGATACGCAGTATTTT. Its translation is CASSGSSTDTQYF.

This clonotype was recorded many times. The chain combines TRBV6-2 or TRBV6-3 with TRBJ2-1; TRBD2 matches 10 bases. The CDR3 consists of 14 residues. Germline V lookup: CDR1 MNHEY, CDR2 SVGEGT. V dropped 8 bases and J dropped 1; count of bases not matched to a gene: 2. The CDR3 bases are TGTGCCAGCGGGACTAGCGAGTCCTACAATGAGCAGTTCTTC. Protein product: CASGTSESYNEQFF.